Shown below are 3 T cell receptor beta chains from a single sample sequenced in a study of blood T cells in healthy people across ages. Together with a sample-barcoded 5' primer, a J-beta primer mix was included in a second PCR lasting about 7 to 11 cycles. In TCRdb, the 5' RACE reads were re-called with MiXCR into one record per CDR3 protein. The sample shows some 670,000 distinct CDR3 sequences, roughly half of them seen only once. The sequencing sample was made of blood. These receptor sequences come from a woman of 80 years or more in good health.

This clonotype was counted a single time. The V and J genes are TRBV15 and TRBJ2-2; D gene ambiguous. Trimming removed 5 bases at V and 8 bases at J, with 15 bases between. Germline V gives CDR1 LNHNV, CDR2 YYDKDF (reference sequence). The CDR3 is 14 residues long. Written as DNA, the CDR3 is TGTGCCACCAGCGGAAGGCCCCAGTCTGGGGAGCTGTTTTTT. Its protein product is CATSGRPQSGELFF.

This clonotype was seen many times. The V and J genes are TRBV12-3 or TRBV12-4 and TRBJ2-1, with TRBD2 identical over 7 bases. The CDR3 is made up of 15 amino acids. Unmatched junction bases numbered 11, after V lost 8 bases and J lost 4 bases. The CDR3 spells CASRWDRGVYNEQFF. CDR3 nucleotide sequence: TGTGCCAGCCGCTGGGACCGGGGGGTATACAATGAGCAGTTCTTC.

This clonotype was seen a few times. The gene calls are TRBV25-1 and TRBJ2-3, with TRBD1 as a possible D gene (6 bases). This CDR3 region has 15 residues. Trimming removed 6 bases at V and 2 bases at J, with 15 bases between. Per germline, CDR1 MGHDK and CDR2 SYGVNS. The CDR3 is CASSPQGRNTDTQYF. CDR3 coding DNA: TGTGCCAGCAGCCCTCAGGGGAGAAACACAGATACGCAGTATTTT.